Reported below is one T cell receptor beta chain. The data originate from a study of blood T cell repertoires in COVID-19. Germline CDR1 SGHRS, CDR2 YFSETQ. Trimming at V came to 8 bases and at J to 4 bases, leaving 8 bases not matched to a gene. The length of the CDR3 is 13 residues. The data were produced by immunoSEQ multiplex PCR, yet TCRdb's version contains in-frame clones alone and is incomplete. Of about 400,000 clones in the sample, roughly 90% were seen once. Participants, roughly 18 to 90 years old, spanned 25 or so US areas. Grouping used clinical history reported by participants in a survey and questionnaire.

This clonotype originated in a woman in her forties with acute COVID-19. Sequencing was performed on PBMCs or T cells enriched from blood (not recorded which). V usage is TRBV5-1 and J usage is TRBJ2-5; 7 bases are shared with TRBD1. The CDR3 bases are TGCGCCAGTTCATCAGGGGGTGGAGAGACCCAGTACTTC. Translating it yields CASSSGGGETQYF.